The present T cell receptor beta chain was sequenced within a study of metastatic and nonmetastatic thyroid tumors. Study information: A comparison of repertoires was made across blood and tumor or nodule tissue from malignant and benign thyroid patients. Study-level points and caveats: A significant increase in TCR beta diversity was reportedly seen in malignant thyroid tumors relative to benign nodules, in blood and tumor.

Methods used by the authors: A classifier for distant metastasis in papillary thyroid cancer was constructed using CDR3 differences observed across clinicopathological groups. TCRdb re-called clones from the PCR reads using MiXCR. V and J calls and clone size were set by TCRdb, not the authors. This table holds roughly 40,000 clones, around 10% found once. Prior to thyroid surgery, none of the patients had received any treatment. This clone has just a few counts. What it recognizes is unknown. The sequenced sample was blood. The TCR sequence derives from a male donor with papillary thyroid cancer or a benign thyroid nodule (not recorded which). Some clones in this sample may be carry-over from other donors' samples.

The CDR3 DNA reads as TGTGCCAGCAGTTTTGCTAGCGGGGGGTACTACGAGCAGTACTTC. Its protein product is CASSFASGGYYEQYF. The rearrangement joins TRBV28 to TRBJ2-7; 11 bases map to TRBD2. The CDR3 is 15 amino acids. The germline V gene has CDR1 MDHEN and CDR2 SYDVKM. The junction had 4 bases not matched to a gene; V was cut back by 3 bases and J by 3 bases.